One sample yielded the 29 T cell receptor beta chains listed below, sequenced in a study of spatial heterogeneity in lung cancer. Whole-study results and caveats: Mutation counts in tumors were tracked by counts of expanded intratumoral alpha and beta TCRs.

TCRdb re-derived calls from the 5' RACE reads in MiXCR, one entry per CDR3 protein. Among about 5,900 distinct CDR3 sequences listed, about 16% were seen once. These receptors are not linked to any known antigen. Described time point: sample taken at primary tumor resection. The sequenced sample was lung tumor tissue, obtained at surgery. These receptors were collected from a male donor with early-stage non-small cell lung cancer.

This clonotype was seen only a few times. With the library built for alpha chains, this beta chain is off target and its frequency is not meaningful. The rearrangement uses TRBV5-4 and TRBJ2-2; 10 bases match TRBD2. Trimming took 3 bases from V and 4 from J; bases not matched to a gene: 6. The CDR3 length is 16 residues. The V gene's germline CDR1 is SGHNT and CDR2 YYREEE (reference sequence). CDR3 sequence (DNA): TGTGCCAGCAGCTCTAGGACTAGCGGACTCACCGGGGAGCTGTTTTTT. It codes for CASSSRTSGLTGELFF.

By share, this clonotype ranks as medium-sized. As an off-target read in a library built for alpha chains, this beta chain has a frequency of little significance. The CDR3 sequence is CATSDARGSDTGELFF. CDR3 sequence (DNA): TGTGCCACCAGTGATGCCAGGGGTTCGGACACCGGGGAGCTGTTTTTT. The genes are TRBV24-1 and TRBJ2-2; tentative D call: TRBD1 (6 bases). V was pared by 3 bases and J by 3 bases, with 13 bases between. Per germline, CDR1 KGHDR and CDR2 SFDVKD. CDR3 length: 16 amino acids.

A few counts support this clonotype. This beta chain is a stray sequence in a library constructed for alpha chains; its clone size is not meaningful. The J gene is TRBJ1-1, the V gene TRBV3-1; D may be TRBD1 (6 bases). Germline loops: CDR1 LGHDT, CDR2 YNNKEL (reference sequence). This CDR3 has 17 amino acids. Trimming took 1 base from V and 1 from J, leaving 16 bases between them. CDR3 DNA sequence: TGTGCCAGCAGCCAAGCTCCCACGACAGGATGGAACACTGAAGCTTTCTTT. It is translated as CASSQAPTTGWNTEAFF.

By proportion, this clonotype is medium-sized. Being off target in a library aimed at alpha chains, this beta chain has a size of little meaning. The J gene is TRBJ2-1, the V gene TRBV27; 9 nucleotides match TRBD2. J lost 9 bases, V lost 3 bases, and 9 bases had no gene match. Germline CDR1 reads MNHEY; CDR2 reads SMNVEV (reference sequence). The CDR3 is 15 residues long. The CDR3 region is CASSFPSGIVGEQFF. The CDR3 DNA is TGTGCCAGCAGTTTCCCTAGCGGGATAGTCGGTGAGCAGTTCTTC.

This clonotype is labeled as medium-sized (0.01 to 0.1%). With the library built for alpha chains, this beta chain is off target and its frequency is not meaningful. The chain has TRBV2 and TRBJ1-5; possibly TRBD1 for D (5 bases). CDR1 SNHLY and CDR2 FYNNEI come from the germline V gene. This CDR3 is 13 amino acids long. Trimming left V 5 bases short and J 3 bases short, with 8 bases between. The CDR3 nucleotides are TGTGCCAGCAGTCTGGACATCAATCAGCCCCAGCATTTT. Encoded protein: CASSLDINQPQHF. Combining the CDR3 with reference TRBV2 and TRBJ1-5 gives the whole variable domain EPEVTQTPSHQVTQMGQEVILRCVPISNHLYFYWYRQILGQKVEFLVSFYNNEISEKSEIFDDQFSVERPDGSNFTLKIRSTKLEDSAMYFCASSLDINQPQHFGDGTRLSIL.

This clonotype was counted only a few times. This beta chain is an unintended read in a library built for alpha chains; its size means little. For the CDR3, the DNA is TGTGCCAGCAGTTTTGGATCGGGGTACGAGACCCAGTACTTC. It translates to CASSFGSGYETQYF. The V call is TRBV28, the J call TRBJ2-5; D might be TRBD2 (5 bases). The CDR3 is 14 amino acids. V lost 3 bases, J lost 5 bases, and 13 bases lay in between. Germline CDR1 reads MDHEN; CDR2 reads SYDVKM.

This clonotype was recorded many times. This beta chain is an off-target read within a library intended for alpha chains, so its frequency means little. V is TRBV20-1 and J is TRBJ2-3, with D unresolved. CDR1 DFQATT and CDR2 SNEGSKA come from the germline V gene (reference sequence). This CDR3 has 15 amino acids. Trimming shortened V by 4 bases and J by 1 base, and 15 bases separated the two germline ends. CDR3 protein: CSATEVRSGTDTQYF. The CDR3 nucleotides read TGCAGTGCTACTGAGGTCCGGTCCGGCACAGATACGCAGTATTTT.

In this sample, this clonotype is medium-sized. This beta chain came through as a stray read in a library set up for alpha chains, and its size says little. The V call is TRBV7-2, the J call TRBJ2-3; 13 nucleotides agree with TRBD2. Germline CDR1 reads SGHTA; CDR2 reads FQGNSA. This CDR3 spans 15 amino acids. Trimming cost V 5 bases and J 6 bases; bases outside gene matches: 5. The CDR3 loop is CASSVTSGRDDTQYF. The CDR3 nucleotides are TGTGCCAGCAGCGTAACTAGCGGGAGGGACGATACGCAGTATTTT. The variable domain in full, with the rest retrieved from reference TRBV7-2 and TRBJ2-3, is GAGVSQSPSNKVTEKGKDVELRCDPISGHTALYWYRQSLGQGLEFLIYFQGNSAPDKSGLPSDRFSAERTGGSVSTLTIQRTQQEDSAVYLCASSVTSGRDDTQYFGPGTRLTVL.

Judged by abundance, this clonotype is medium-sized. Germline is not matched at one junction end, which may reflect a read error. Since the library was made to target alpha chains, this beta chain is a stray read and its abundance is not meaningful. This rearrangement joins TRBV7-2 to TRBJ2-5; no reliable D call. The CDR3 has 15 amino acids. Per germline, CDR1 SGHTA and CDR2 FQGNSA. The CDR3 is CASSLVDRSQDTQYF. In DNA form, the CDR3 reads TGTGCCAGCAGCTTAGTGGATAGGAGTCAAGACACCCAGTACTTC. Full variable domain (rest looked up from reference TRBV7-2 and TRBJ2-5): GAGVSQSPSNKVTEKGKDVELRCDPISGHTALYWYRQSLGQGLEFLIYFQGNSAPDKSGLPSDRFSAERTGGSVSTLTIQRTQQEDSAVYLCASSLVDRSQDTQYFGPGTRLLVL.

This clonotype was observed a few times. This beta chain came through as a stray read in a library set up for alpha chains, and its size says little. V usage is TRBV7-9 and J usage is TRBJ1-1; no definite D call. Germline V CDR1 and CDR2: SEHNR, FQNEAQ (reference sequence). The CDR3 totals 14 residues. V shed 5 bases and J shed 1 base, with 11 bases lying between them. Here the CDR3 DNA reads TGTGCCAGCAGCCCCTGGACCGGGAACACTGAAGCTTTCTTT. It is translated as CASSPWTGNTEAFF.

Of note for this clonotype: Possible read error: a much larger clone is one base away. Within a library made for alpha chains, this beta chain is off target, and its count is uninformative. The chain combines TRBV7-2 with TRBJ1-6, with D uncertain. The CDR3 spans 16 residues. CDR1 and CDR2 from the germline V gene are SGHTA and FQGNSA. The CDR3 DNA follows: TGTGCCTGCAGCTTAGACTCGAGGAGAAATAATTCACCCCTCCACTTT. Its translation: CACSLDSRRNNSPLHF. The variable domain in full, with the rest retrieved from reference TRBV7-2 and TRBJ1-6, is GAGVSQSPSNKVTEKGKDVELRCDPISGHTALYWYRQSLGQGLEFLIYFQGNSAPDKSGLPSDRFSAERTGGSVSTLTIQRTQQEDSAVYLCACSLDSRRNNSPLHFGNGTRLTVT.

By sample share, this clonotype is medium-sized. This beta chain is an off-target read within a library intended for alpha chains, so its frequency means little. The chain recombines TRBV10-3 with TRBJ2-7; 8 bases are a match to TRBD2. With V trimmed by 11 bases and J by 6 bases, 12 bases remained unmatched. This CDR3 has 13 amino acids. Looked up from germline, CDR1 is ENHRY and CDR2 is SYGVKD. The CDR3 nucleotides read TGTGCCCACCGGGGTCTAGCGGGTTCCGAGCAGTACTTC. Its protein is CAHRGLAGSEQYF.

This clonotype is deemed medium-sized. A library prepared for alpha chains yielded this beta chain as an off-target read; its size is of little meaning. The rearrangement links TRBV6-1 to TRBJ2-3; the match to TRBD2 covers 9 bases. This CDR3 has 14 amino acids. The V segment lost 8 bases and the J segment 4 bases; nucleotides outside the gene matches: 7. Germline values: CDR1 MNHNS, CDR2 SASEGT. The CDR3 DNA is TGTGCCAGCTTAGGCGGGGGGGCCGCAGATACGCAGTATTTT. Amino acid sequence: CASLGGGAADTQYF.

Details on this clonotype: Found in a library prepared for alpha chains, this beta chain is an off-target read, and its abundance has little meaning. The V call is TRBV7-9, the J call TRBJ2-6; D tentatively fits TRBD1 or TRBD2 (5 bases each). CDR3 length equals 15 residues. Germline V gives CDR1 SEHNR, CDR2 FQNEAQ (reference sequence). V gave up 3 bases and J gave up 4 bases, with 10 bases separating them. CDR3 nucleotides: TGTGCCAGCAGCTTGAGGGGCGTCGGGGCCAACGTCCTGACTTTC. Translated, it gives CASSLRGVGANVLTF. Supplemented by reference TRBV7-9 and TRBJ2-6, the full variable domain reads DTGVSQNPRHKITKRGQNVTFRCDPISEHNRLYWYRQTLGQGPEFLTYFQNEAQLEKSRLLSDRFSAERPKGSFSTLEIQRTEQGDSAMYLCASSLRGVGANVLTFGAGSRLTVL.

At least ten counts were recorded for this clonotype. This beta chain lies outside the target of a library built for alpha chains; its clone size means little. This chain uses TRBV5-1 with TRBJ2-3; weak D call: TRBD1 (6 bases). The CDR3 has 15 amino acids. With 4 bases removed from V and 0 bases from J, the gap between germline ends came to 12 bases. CDR1 is SGHRS and CDR2 is YFSETQ in the germline V gene. CDR3 sequence reads: CASSVQGPSTDTQYF. The CDR3 DNA follows: TGCGCCAGCAGCGTACAGGGACCAAGCACAGATACGCAGTATTTT.

This clonotype is medium-sized in the sample. This beta chain is an off-target read within a library intended for alpha chains, so its frequency means little. The chain links TRBV5-1 to TRBJ1-6; D unclear. Germline lookup yields CDR1 SGHRS and CDR2 YFSETQ. Trimming took 4 bases from V and 6 from J, leaving 14 bases between them. This CDR3 has 15 amino acids. CDR3 protein: CASSNRTDINSPLHF. CDR3 in DNA: TGCGCCAGCAGCAACCGGACGGATATTAATTCACCCCTCCACTTT.

This clonotype is termed medium-sized. Within a library made for alpha chains, this beta chain is off target, and its count is uninformative. The chain joins TRBV7-2 to TRBJ2-1, with TRBD1 identical over 7 bases. The CDR3 has 12 residues. V shed 3 bases, J shed 10 bases, and the junction held 3 bases outside the gene matches. Germline V gives CDR1 SGHTA, CDR2 FQGNSA. DNA for the CDR3: TGTGCCAGCAGCTTCGCGGACAGGGAGCAGTTCTTC. Translated, it gives CASSFADREQFF.

Remarks on this clonotype: Because the library targeted alpha chains, this beta chain is an off-target read whose size means little. J is TRBJ2-1 and V is TRBV7-8; no clear D. CDR3 length: 15 residues. Germline V CDR1 and CDR2: SGHVS, FQNEAQ. Trimming cost V 4 bases and J 4 bases, with 14 bases left between them. Here the CDR3 DNA reads TGTGCCAGCAGCTCCGTAACAAGTCGGTACAATGAGCAGTTCTTC. Protein product: CASSSVTSRYNEQFF.

As for this clonotype: Found in a library prepared for alpha chains, this beta chain is an off-target read, and its abundance has little meaning. The chain has TRBV29-1 and TRBJ2-7; 7 positions match TRBD2. Trimming removed 5 bases from V and 5 bases from J; junction bases left unmatched: 12. This CDR3 is 14 amino acids long. In germline, CDR1 is SQVTM, CDR2 ANQGSEA. The CDR3: CSVSISSGGDEQYF. The CDR3 DNA follows: TGCAGCGTTTCTATCTCTAGCGGTGGTGACGAGCAGTACTTC.

Within the sample, this clonotype is medium-sized. This beta chain appears as a stray read in a library generated for alpha chains; its size is not informative. This sequence joins TRBV12-3 or TRBV12-4 and TRBJ2-2; no definite D call. With 8 bases removed from V and 1 base from J, the gap between germline ends came to 2 bases. This CDR3 comprises 11 residues. CDR3 DNA: TGTGCCAGCCAGAACACCGGGGAGCTGTTTTTT. Translation: CASQNTGELFF.

In its sample, this clonotype was seen a few times. As an off-target read in a library built for alpha chains, this beta chain has a frequency of little significance. V and J are TRBV5-1 and TRBJ1-4; TRBD1 aligns across 8 bases. J was trimmed by 8 bases and V by 2 bases; bases with no gene match: 8. CDR3 size: 15 residues. CDR1 is SGHRS, CDR2 YFSETQ, per germline. As DNA, the CDR3 is TGCGCCAGCAGCTTCCGGACAGGGAGAAACGAAAAACTGTTTTTT. Its protein is CASSFRTGRNEKLFF.

This clonotype was counted ten times or more. Since the library was made to target alpha chains, this beta chain is a stray read and its abundance is not meaningful. The chain joins TRBV30 to TRBJ2-2; D perhaps matches TRBD2 (6 bases). This CDR3 region has 14 residues. The V gene's germline CDR1 is GTSNPN and CDR2 SVGIG (reference sequence). The CDR3 sequence is CARGGGASTGELFF. CDR3 sequence (DNA): TGTGCGCGGGGCGGCGGGGCAAGCACCGGGGAGCTGTTTTTT. The complete variable domain, with remaining parts taken from reference TRBV30 and TRBJ2-2, reads SQTIHQWPATLVQPVGSPLSLECTVEGTSNPNLYWYRQAAGRGLQLLFYSVGIGQISSEVPQNLSASRPQDRQFILSSKKLLLSDSGFYLCARGGGASTGELFFGEGSRLTVL.

By sample share, this clonotype is medium-sized. Since it is a stray read in a library aimed at alpha chains, this beta chain has a size that is not meaningful. This rearrangement joins TRBV29-1 to TRBJ1-1; 7 bases match TRBD1. The V segment lost 5 bases and the J segment 1 base; nucleotides outside the gene matches: 10. The CDR3 loop spans 15 amino acids. Per the germline V gene, CDR1 is SQVTM and CDR2 is ANQGSEA. CDR3 in DNA: TGCAGCGTTTACGCTTCAGGGGGGACGAACACTGAAGCTTTCTTT. Amino acid sequence: CSVYASGGTNTEAFF.

The sample holds a few counts of this clonotype. Since it is a stray read in a library aimed at alpha chains, this beta chain has a size that is not meaningful. Here the CDR3 DNA reads TGCAGTGCAAGTACAGGGGGGTCAGCTTACGAGCAGTACTTC. Encoded protein: CSASTGGSAYEQYF. The chain employs TRBV20-1 and TRBJ2-7, with TRBD1 identical over 8 bases. V lost 6 bases and J lost 4; bases outside the gene matches: 11. From germline, CDR1 is DFQATT and CDR2 SNEGSKA (reference sequence). The CDR3 runs 14 residues.

For this clonotype: With the library built for alpha chains, this beta chain is off target and its frequency is not meaningful. The rearrangement joins TRBV5-8 to TRBJ1-1; 10 nucleotides match TRBD1. The CDR3 consists of 15 residues. In germline, CDR1 is SGHTS, CDR2 YDEGEE. After removal of 1 base from V and 4 bases from J, the junction contained 4 bases not matched to a gene. CDR3 in DNA: TGTGCCAGCAGCTTGTGGGGACAGGGGCTCACTGAAGCTTTCTTT. Its protein product is CASSLWGQGLTEAFF.

This clonotype turned up a few times. This beta chain was picked up by a library intended for alpha chains and is off target, so its count carries little meaning. This sequence joins TRBV5-1 and TRBJ2-2; 9 nucleotides agree with TRBD1. CDR1 is SGHRS, CDR2 YFSETQ, per germline. The CDR3 consists of 15 residues. With 5 bases clipped from V and 1 base from J, the junction kept 3 bases outside the gene matches. CDR3 sequence reads: CASSMGQGNTGELFF. In DNA form, the CDR3 reads TGCGCCAGCAGTATGGGACAGGGGAACACCGGGGAGCTGTTTTTT. Supplemented by reference TRBV5-1 and TRBJ2-2, the full variable domain reads KAGVTQTPRYLIKTRGQQVTLSCSPISGHRSVSWYQQTPGQGLQFLFEYFSETQRNKGNFPGRFSGRQFSNSRSEMNVSTLELGDSALYLCASSMGQGNTGELFFGEGSRLTVL.

Notes on this clonotype: This beta chain lies outside the target of a library built for alpha chains; its clone size means little. V gene TRBV4-3 combines with J gene TRBJ1-6; perhaps TRBD1 as D (6 bases). From germline, CDR1 is LGHNA and CDR2 YSLEER. The V and J ends lost 1 base and 10 bases respectively, with 14 bases between them. This CDR3 has 15 residues. The CDR3 sequence: CASSQGGPFPSPLHF. Written as DNA, the CDR3 is TGCGCCAGCAGCCAAGGGGGGCCTTTCCCGTCACCCCTCCACTTT.

By share, this clonotype counts as medium-sized. This beta chain turned up in a library designed for alpha chains; as an off-target read, its abundance says little. The chain employs TRBV7-9 and TRBJ1-1; the D is unclear. CDR1 SEHNR and CDR2 FQNEAQ come from the germline V gene (reference sequence). Deletions cut 1 base from V and 1 base from J, with 4 bases between. This CDR3 has 13 residues. The CDR3 DNA follows: TGTGCCAGCAGCTTAGACCCGAACACTGAAGCTTTCTTT. It encodes CASSLDPNTEAFF. The complete variable domain, with remaining parts taken from reference TRBV7-9 and TRBJ1-1, reads DTGVSQNPRHKITKRGQNVTFRCDPISEHNRLYWYRQTLGQGPEFLTYFQNEAQLEKSRLLSDRFSAERPKGSFSTLEIQRTEQGDSAMYLCASSLDPNTEAFFGQGTRLTVV.

Turning to this clonotype: This beta chain was picked up by a library intended for alpha chains and is off target, so its count carries little meaning. CDR3 coding DNA: TGCAGTGTGGGACTAGCGGGAGCCGGGGAGCTGTTTTTT. Translated, it gives CSVGLAGAGELFF. The chain is built from TRBV20-1 and TRBJ2-2; 14 bases agree with TRBD2. V was clipped by 7 bases and J by 6 bases; unmatched bases: 1. The germline V gene encodes CDR1 DFQATT and CDR2 SNEGSKA (reference sequence). The CDR3 extends over 13 amino acids.